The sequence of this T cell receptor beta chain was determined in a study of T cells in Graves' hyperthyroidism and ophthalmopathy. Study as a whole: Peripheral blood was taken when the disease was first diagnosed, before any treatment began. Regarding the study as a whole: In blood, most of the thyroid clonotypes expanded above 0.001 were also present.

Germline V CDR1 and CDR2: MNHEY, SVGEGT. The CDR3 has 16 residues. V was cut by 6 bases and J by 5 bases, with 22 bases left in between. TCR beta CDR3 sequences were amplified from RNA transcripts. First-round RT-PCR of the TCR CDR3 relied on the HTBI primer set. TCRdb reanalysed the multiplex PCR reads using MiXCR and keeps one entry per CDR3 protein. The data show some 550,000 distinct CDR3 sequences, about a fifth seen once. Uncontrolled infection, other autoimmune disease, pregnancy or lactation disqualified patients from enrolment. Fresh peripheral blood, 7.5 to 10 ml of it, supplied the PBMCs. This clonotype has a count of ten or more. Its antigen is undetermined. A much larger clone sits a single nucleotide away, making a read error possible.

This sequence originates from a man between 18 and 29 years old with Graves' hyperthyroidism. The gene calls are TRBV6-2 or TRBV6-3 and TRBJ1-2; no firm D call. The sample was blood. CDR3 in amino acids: CASRRTNSEPGYGYTF. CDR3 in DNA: TGTGCCAGCAGGAGGACCAACTCCGAGCCCGGATATGGCTACACCTTC.